The 32 T cell receptor beta chains below all came from one sample that was sequenced in a study of T-cell reconstitution after alpha-beta-depleted transplantation in children. Molecular barcoding with unique molecular identifiers was used for the TCRbeta library. MiXCR was run by TCRdb on the PCR reads, yielding one entry per CDR3 protein. Of approximately 250,000 distinct CDR3 sequences in the sample, 20% to 30% were seen once. Source: PBMCs, taken before TCRalphabeta/CD19-depleted stem cell transplant. These receptors came from a girl aged 2 to 10 with Fanconi anemia, due to receive a stem cell transplant.

This clonotype appeared many times. This chain connects TRBV20-1 to TRBJ2-7, with D tentatively TRBD1 or TRBD2 (5 bases each). The germline V and J ends were trimmed by 5 bases and 3 bases, with 14 bases remaining between them. The CDR3 totals 13 residues. CDR1 and CDR2 (germline): DFQATT, SNEGSKA (reference sequence). CDR3 in amino acids: CSARDRSDYEQYF. DNA of the CDR3: TGCAGTGCTCGGGACCGAAGCGACTACGAGCAGTACTTC.

The sample holds a few counts of this clonotype. The chain has TRBV29-1 and TRBJ2-5; D is possibly TRBD1 or TRBD2 (7 bases each). Germline V CDR1 and CDR2: SQVTM, ANQGSEA. This CDR3 is built from 13 residues. With 2 bases removed from V and 4 bases from J, the gap between germline ends came to 11 bases. CDR3 nucleotides: TGCAGCGTTGAAATCAGGGGGGGAGAGACCCAGTACTTC. It yields the protein CSVEIRGGETQYF.

The chain uses TRBV5-1 and TRBJ2-5, with TRBD1 matching over 9 bases. The V and J ends lost 0 bases and 0 bases, in that order; junction bases with no gene match: 6. The CDR3 runs 17 residues. Per the germline V gene, CDR1 is SGHRS and CDR2 is YFSETQ. The CDR3 protein is CASSLAGTGTYQETQYF. The CDR3 nucleotides are TGCGCCAGCAGCTTGGCCGGGACAGGGACGTACCAAGAGACCCAGTACTTC.

This clonotype was counted between two and nine times. The V call is TRBV29-1, the J call TRBJ1-2; no firm D call. V was pared by 3 bases and J by 7 bases, with 3 bases between. The CDR3 extends over 9 amino acids. CDR1 and CDR2 from the germline V gene are SQVTM and ANQGSEA. As DNA, the CDR3 is TGCAGCGTTGATTTTGGCTACACCTTC. Its translation is CSVDFGYTF.

There are a few counts of this clonotype. The rearrangement uses TRBV29-1 and TRBJ1-5, with 9 bases matching TRBD1. V dropped 6 bases and J dropped 5; count of bases not matched to a gene: 5. CDR1 is SQVTM, CDR2 ANQGSEA, per germline. The CDR3 is 13 residues long. The CDR3 sequence: CSVRTGVDQPQHF. CDR3 DNA: TGCAGCGTACGGACAGGGGTGGATCAGCCCCAGCATTTT.

The V and J genes are TRBV2 and TRBJ2-1, with a tentative D call TRBD2 (5 bases). This CDR3 comprises 13 residues. Trimming shortened V by 7 bases and J by 9 bases, and 16 bases separated the two germline ends. Germline V CDR1 and CDR2: SNHLY, FYNNEI. CDR3 sequence: CASTAPGFGEQFF. The CDR3 bases are TGTGCCAGCACAGCACCGGGATTTGGTGAGCAGTTCTTC.

This clonotype has just a few counts. The chain joins TRBV2 to TRBJ2-3; perhaps TRBD1 as D (5 bases). The V end was cut by 5 bases, the J end by 0 bases, with 9 bases between. CDR3 size: 14 residues. CDR1 and CDR2 (germline): SNHLY, FYNNEI. The CDR3 region has the DNA TGTGCCAGCAGTAACAGGATTAGCACAGATACGCAGTATTTT. Amino acids: CASSNRISTDTQYF.

The V call is TRBV20-1, the J call TRBJ2-3; 10 nucleotides line up with TRBD2. The CDR3 has 15 amino acids. V dropped 3 bases and J dropped 6; count of bases not matched to a gene: 9. The germline V gene has CDR1 DFQATT and CDR2 SNEGSKA (reference sequence). CDR3 coding DNA: TGCAGTGCTAGTATGCCCGGGACTAGCGCGGATACGCAGTATTTT. Amino acids: CSASMPGTSADTQYF.

This clonotype was observed at least ten times. This rearrangement joins TRBV24-1 to TRBJ2-7; D may be TRBD1 (5 bases). V dropped 4 bases and J dropped 0 bases, with 9 bases sitting between them. The CDR3 extends over 14 amino acids. Germline CDR1 is KGHDR and CDR2 is SFDVKD. The CDR3 sequence is CATSESRGSYEQYF. The CDR3 DNA sequence: TGTGCCACCAGTGAATCAAGGGGCTCCTACGAGCAGTACTTC.

This clonotype appeared many times. The chain uses TRBV5-6 and TRBJ2-3, with D maybe TRBD1 (6 bases). The V end was cut by 0 bases, the J end by 1 base, with 9 bases between. The CDR3 has 15 residues. CDR1 and CDR2 from the germline V gene are SGHDT and YYEEEE. As DNA, the CDR3 is TGTGCCAGCAGCTTGGTTGCAGGGGGCACAGATACGCAGTATTTT. It yields the protein CASSLVAGGTDTQYF.

The V call is TRBV20-1, the J call TRBJ1-5; D is ambiguous. Germline V gene data show CDR1 as DFQATT and CDR2 as SNEGSKA (reference sequence). V lost 0 bases and J lost 7, with 16 bases in between. This CDR3 spans 15 amino acids. CDR3 region: CSARDSGVPRQPQHF. DNA for the CDR3: TGCAGTGCTAGAGATAGTGGAGTCCCAAGGCAGCCCCAGCATTTT.

This chain joins TRBV20-1 and TRBJ2-5; a possible D gene is TRBD2 (5 bases). The germline gives CDR1 DFQATT, CDR2 SNEGSKA (reference sequence). Trimming shortened V by 0 bases and J by 1 base, and 12 bases separated the two germline ends. The CDR3 is 15 amino acids. CDR3 loop: CSARDPSGSQETQYF. CDR3 sequence (DNA): TGCAGTGCTAGAGATCCCAGCGGATCCCAAGAGACCCAGTACTTC.

This sequence joins TRBV20-1 and TRBJ2-2; no definite D call. The CDR3 spans 13 residues. Deletions cut 3 bases from V and 4 bases from J, with 9 bases between. The V gene's germline CDR1 is DFQATT and CDR2 SNEGSKA (reference sequence). Written as DNA, the CDR3 is TGCAGTGCTAGCCTGGCTAGCACCGGGGAGCTGTTTTTT. Translation: CSASLASTGELFF.

This clonotype was seen ten or more times. This rearrangement joins TRBV28 to TRBJ2-2; possibly TRBD1 for D (5 bases). The CDR3 has 14 amino acids. Trimming removed 3 bases at V and 1 base at J, with 6 bases between. CDR1 and CDR2 from the germline V gene are MDHEN and SYDVKM. The CDR3 nucleotides read TGTGCCAGCAGTTTGCAGGGGAACACCGGGGAGCTGTTTTTT. This translates into CASSLQGNTGELFF.

Many counts were recorded for this clonotype. The chain is built from TRBV4-2 and TRBJ2-3; the D call may be TRBD1 or TRBD2 (5 bases each). Looked up from germline, CDR1 is LGHNA and CDR2 is YNFKEQ. This CDR3 has 17 amino acids. The V end was cut by 0 bases, the J end by 4 bases, with 17 bases between. CDR3 in amino acids: CASSQDGWGFGADTQYF. DNA of the CDR3: TGTGCCAGCAGCCAAGATGGGTGGGGGTTCGGCGCAGATACGCAGTATTTT.

This chain links TRBV6-2 or TRBV6-3 with TRBJ2-6, with 8 bases that match TRBD2. Per germline, CDR1 MNHEY and CDR2 SVGEGT. J was trimmed by 3 bases and V by 5 bases; bases with no gene match: 3. The CDR3 totals 15 residues. The CDR3: CASSRGGVGANVLTF. The CDR3 nucleotides read TGTGCCAGCAGTCGGGGGGGGGTTGGGGCCAACGTCCTGACTTTC.

The chain is built from TRBV20-1 and TRBJ2-1; D not resolved. CDR3 length equals 17 residues. In germline, CDR1 is DFQATT, CDR2 SNEGSKA (reference sequence). Trimming removed 0 bases from V and 1 base from J, with 16 bases in between. CDR3 sequence reads: CSARDVTQRKSYNEQFF. DNA for the CDR3: TGCAGTGCTAGAGACGTAACACAGAGGAAATCCTACAATGAGCAGTTCTTC.

The gene calls are TRBV25-1 and TRBJ2-3, with unresolved D. Trimming removed 1 base at V and 1 base at J, with 9 bases between. The germline V gene has CDR1 MGHDK and CDR2 SYGVNS. The CDR3 spans 15 residues. CDR3 bases: TGTGCCAGCAGTGAATTCGGAAGGGGCACAGATACGCAGTATTTT. Protein sequence: CASSEFGRGTDTQYF. Based on the CDR3 plus reference TRBV25-1 and TRBJ2-3, the full variable domain is EADIYQTPRYLVIGTGKKITLECSQTMGHDKMYWYQQDPGMELHLIHYSYGVNSTEKGDLSSESTVSRIRTEHFPLTLESARPSHTSQYLCASSEFGRGTDTQYFGPGTRLTVL.

The V call is TRBV5-1, the J call TRBJ2-7; 11 positions agree with TRBD2. This CDR3 is 15 amino acids long. V shed 2 bases, J shed 1 base, and the junction held 2 bases outside the gene matches. Germline-derived CDR1 and CDR2 are SGHRS and YFSETQ. The CDR3 here is CASSLLAGDSYEQYF. CDR3 DNA sequence: TGCGCCAGCAGCTTACTAGCGGGGGATTCCTACGAGCAGTACTTC.

This clonotype was seen many times. The chain combines TRBV5-1 with TRBJ2-5; D remains ambiguous. Trimming left V 1 base short and J 3 bases short, with 16 bases between. Germline CDR1 is SGHRS and CDR2 is YFSETQ. This CDR3 region has 16 residues. The CDR3 is CASSLRPATTEETQYF. CDR3 bases: TGCGCCAGCAGCTTGAGGCCAGCCACGACGGAAGAGACCCAGTACTTC.

The table lists this clonotype with many counts. This chain joins TRBV20-1 and TRBJ2-1; maybe TRBD1 (6 bases). Per germline, CDR1 DFQATT and CDR2 SNEGSKA (reference sequence). V lost 4 bases and J lost 2, with 18 bases in between. The CDR3 spans 16 residues. Here the CDR3 reads CSATSFGQRTYNEQFF. The CDR3 coding sequence is TGCAGTGCTACAAGCTTTGGACAGAGAACCTACAATGAGCAGTTCTTC.

Only a few counts were recorded for this clonotype. This may arise from a read error, as a much more abundant clone is one base away. This chain joins TRBV12-3 or TRBV12-4 and TRBJ1-1; no clear D. The V and J ends lost 2 bases and 3 bases respectively, with 4 bases between them. The CDR3 is made up of 12 amino acids. The CDR3 sequence is CASSLRYTEAFF. The CDR3 DNA reads TGTGCCAGCAGTTTAAGATACACTGAAGCTTTCTTT.

This clonotype was seen only a few times. CDR3 sequence (DNA): TGTGCCAGCAGGGAGGGGTATAATGAAAAACTGTTTTTT. Translated, it gives CASREGYNEKLFF. This sequence joins TRBV6-6 and TRBJ1-4; TRBD1 might be the D (5 bases). V was clipped by 6 bases and J by 4 bases, with 9 bases between them. Germline CDR1 MNHNY, CDR2 SVGAGI (reference sequence). CDR3 length: 13 residues.

This chain connects TRBV29-1 to TRBJ2-3; TRBD2 aligns across 7 bases. Germline CDR1 reads SQVTM; CDR2 reads ANQGSEA. V was clipped by 2 bases and J by 6 bases; unmatched bases: 8. CDR3 size: 14 residues. CDR3 in amino acids: CSVERAGVSDTQYF. The CDR3 DNA is TGCAGCGTTGAAAGGGCGGGAGTTTCGGATACGCAGTATTTT.

The CDR3 DNA is TGCAGCGTTGAAGTGGGACCGGCGAACACTGAAGCTTTCTTT. It translates to CSVEVGPANTEAFF. The genes are TRBV29-1 and TRBJ1-1, with D perhaps matching TRBD1 (5 bases). CDR3 length: 14 amino acids. Germline CDR1 SQVTM, CDR2 ANQGSEA. V shed 1 base and J shed 1 base, with 10 bases lying between them.

This clonotype was counted many times. The chain carries TRBV5-1 and TRBJ2-1, with 10 nucleotides matching TRBD2. Germline V gives CDR1 SGHRS, CDR2 YFSETQ. Germline trimming cut 5 bases from V and 3 bases from J; bases unmatched to any gene: 8. This CDR3 has 16 residues. CDR3 nucleotide sequence: TGCGCCAGCAGTATGATTAGCGGGGGGAACTACAATGAGCAGTTCTTC. Its translation is CASSMISGGNYNEQFF.

Ten or more counts support this clonotype. The gene calls are TRBV27 and TRBJ2-7, with D perhaps TRBD1 (5 bases). Germline loops: CDR1 MNHEY, CDR2 SMNVEV (reference sequence). Trimming removed 4 bases from V and 2 bases from J, with 6 bases in between. This CDR3 spans 12 amino acids. The CDR3 loop reads CASSSDTYEQYF. The CDR3 DNA follows: TGTGCCAGCAGTTCGGACACCTACGAGCAGTACTTC.

Many counts were recorded for this clonotype. The chain couples TRBV7-2 to TRBJ2-5, with D perhaps matching TRBD1 (6 bases). The CDR3 is 16 amino acids. Trimming removed 1 base at V and 4 bases at J, with 16 bases between. CDR1 and CDR2 from the germline V gene are SGHTA and FQGNSA. The CDR3 protein is CASSLVATGQLETQYF. As DNA, the CDR3 is TGTGCCAGCAGCTTAGTGGCTACAGGGCAGTTAGAGACCCAGTACTTC.

This clonotype was counted at least ten times. V is TRBV10-3 and J is TRBJ2-1; D is unresolved. Germline values: CDR1 ENHRY, CDR2 SYGVKD. Trimming cost V 5 bases and J 6 bases, with 11 bases left between them. The CDR3 sequence is 13 residues long. In DNA, the CDR3 is TGTGCCATCAGTTACGGCCATGGCAATGAGCAGTTCTTC. Residues: CAISYGHGNEQFF.

This chain joins TRBV11-2 and TRBJ2-1; 8 positions agree with TRBD2. CDR3 size: 15 residues. CDR1 SGHAT and CDR2 FQNNGV come from the germline V gene. V lost 3 bases, J lost 9 bases, and 10 bases stayed unmatched. The CDR3 nucleotides are TGTGCCAGCAGCTTCGTTAGCGGGACCGCGGCTGAGCAGTTCTTC. Translation gives CASSFVSGTAAEQFF.

The J gene is TRBJ1-5, the V gene TRBV6-1; 9 bases are a match to TRBD1. Per the germline V gene, CDR1 is MNHNS and CDR2 is SASEGT. With 5 bases clipped from V and 2 bases from J, the junction kept 13 bases outside the gene matches. The CDR3 consists of 18 residues. CDR3 protein: CASSPLWDRERGNQPQHF. The CDR3 region has the DNA TGTGCCAGCAGTCCGCTTTGGGACAGGGAAAGAGGCAATCAGCCCCAGCATTTT.

This chain uses TRBV20-1 with TRBJ2-5; weak D call: TRBD1 (5 bases). The CDR3 is made up of 11 amino acids. The ends were cut back, 5 bases at V and 3 bases at J, with 7 bases in the middle. CDR1 DFQATT and CDR2 SNEGSKA come from the germline V gene (reference sequence). CDR3 amino acids: CSAQGEETQYF. CDR3 in DNA: TGCAGTGCTCAAGGGGAAGAGACCCAGTACTTC.